The rows below give T cell receptor beta chains drawn from one sample of a study of blood T cell repertoires in COVID-19. Produced via immunoSEQ multiplex PCR; TCRdb's table is partial and in-frame only. The table includes over 120,000 clones, 84% detected once. The specimen sequenced was peripheral blood. These TCRs come from a human donor in a cohort sampled during active COVID-19. Both conserved end residues are part of each CDR3. Each record gives: J gene, D gene, V gene, clone size, CDR3 DNA, CDR3 protein. The D gene is left open where the match is weak. The size field is filled for only some rows; it gives once, few, many or a size class.

j_call: TRBJ1-1
d_call: .
v_call: TRBV5-6
clone_size: .
cdr3_nt: TGTGCCAGCAGCCCAGGGAACACTGAAGCTTTCTTT
cdr3_aa: CASSPGNTEAFF

j_call: TRBJ1-2
d_call: TRBD1
v_call: TRBV7-9
clone_size: .
cdr3_nt: TGTGCCAGCAGCCCATCAGGGGGGAACTATGGCTACACCTTC
cdr3_aa: CASSPSGGNYGYTF

j_call: TRBJ1-2
d_call: .
v_call: TRBV6-1
clone_size: .
cdr3_nt: TGTGCCAGCAGTGAAGCGCCCGACATGGGGGGAGGCTATGGCTACACCTTC
cdr3_aa: CASSEAPDMGGGYGYTF

j_call: TRBJ1-2
d_call: .
v_call: TRBV5-1
clone_size: .
cdr3_nt: TGCGCCAGCAGGACAGGAGACTATGGCTACACCTTC
cdr3_aa: CASRTGDYGYTF

j_call: TRBJ2-1
d_call: .
v_call: TRBV9
clone_size: .
cdr3_nt: TGTGCCAGCAGCGAACCCTCAGGGGGGCGGCAGTTCTTC
cdr3_aa: CASSEPSGGRQFF

j_call: TRBJ1-4
d_call: TRBD1
v_call: TRBV19
clone_size: .
cdr3_nt: TGTGCCAGTAGTAGCGCGACAGGGGAAAACGAAAAACTGTTTTTT
cdr3_aa: CASSSATGENEKLFF

j_call: TRBJ1-2
d_call: TRBD1
v_call: TRBV9
clone_size: .
cdr3_nt: TGTGCCAGCAGCGCTCATAGGGACAGGGGTAACTATGGCTACACCTTC
cdr3_aa: CASSAHRDRGNYGYTF

j_call: TRBJ2-5
d_call: TRBD1
v_call: TRBV24-1
clone_size: .
cdr3_nt: TGTGCCACCAGTGACCCCGGGACAGCACAAGAGACCCAGTACTTC
cdr3_aa: CATSDPGTAQETQYF

j_call: TRBJ2-5
d_call: .
v_call: TRBV3-1/TRBV3-2
clone_size: .
cdr3_nt: TGTGCCAGCACTGGAGAGGGGGCGGGAACCCAGTACTTC
cdr3_aa: CASTGEGAGTQYF

j_call: TRBJ1-2
d_call: .
v_call: TRBV15
clone_size: .
cdr3_nt: TGTGCCACCAGCAGAGATCGACAGGACTATGGCTACACCTTC
cdr3_aa: CATSRDRQDYGYTF

j_call: TRBJ1-1
d_call: .
v_call: TRBV10-3
clone_size: .
cdr3_nt: TGTGCCATCAGTGAGACTCATCAAGAGGGCACTGAAGCTTTCTTT
cdr3_aa: CAISETHQEGTEAFF

j_call: TRBJ1-1
d_call: .
v_call: TRBV19
clone_size: .
cdr3_nt: TGTGCCAGTAAGAATCAGGGATACCCGAAAGCTTTCTTT
cdr3_aa: CASKNQGYPKAFF

j_call: TRBJ2-1
d_call: TRBD2
v_call: TRBV5-4
clone_size: .
cdr3_nt: TGTGCCAGCAGCTTGGATAGCGGGAGGGCCGGCAATGAGCAGTTCTTC
cdr3_aa: CASSLDSGRAGNEQFF

j_call: TRBJ1-2
d_call: TRBD1
v_call: TRBV29-1
clone_size: few
cdr3_nt: TGCAGCGTAGCTCGACAGGGCTCTGGTGGCTACACCTTC
cdr3_aa: CSVARQGSGGYTF

j_call: TRBJ2-5
d_call: .
v_call: TRBV7-2
clone_size: few
cdr3_nt: TGTGCCAGCAGCTTAGTAAGCGAGACCCAGTACTTC
cdr3_aa: CASSLVSETQYF

j_call: TRBJ1-4
d_call: .
v_call: TRBV6-1
clone_size: many
cdr3_nt: TGTGCCAGCAGTGATTATTATGAAAAACTGTTTTTT
cdr3_aa: CASSDYYEKLFF

j_call: TRBJ1-6
d_call: .
v_call: TRBV6-5
clone_size: .
cdr3_nt: TGTGCCAGCAGTTACTCGCGTGAGGGCCCTAATTCACCCCTCCACTTT
cdr3_aa: CASSYSREGPNSPLHF

j_call: TRBJ1-1
d_call: TRBD1
v_call: TRBV4-3
clone_size: .
cdr3_nt: TGCGCCAGCGGGGCAGGGGGAGGGAACACTGAAGCTTTCTTT
cdr3_aa: CASGAGGGNTEAFF

j_call: TRBJ1-5
d_call: .
v_call: TRBV7-8
clone_size: .
cdr3_nt: TGTGCCAGCAGCTTAACTCCGGTGGGATTCGGGAGACCCGACAAGTCTAGGCAGCCCCAGCATTTT
cdr3_aa: CASSLTPVGFGRPDKSRQPQHF

j_call: TRBJ2-1
d_call: .
v_call: TRBV7-2
clone_size: .
cdr3_nt: TGTGCCAGCAGCAAAGGGGGCTCCTACAATGAGCAGTTCTTC
cdr3_aa: CASSKGGSYNEQFF

j_call: TRBJ2-5
d_call: TRBD1
v_call: TRBV11-3
clone_size: .
cdr3_nt: TGTGCCACGTCTGACAGGGGAGGACAAGAGACCCAGTACTTC
cdr3_aa: CATSDRGGQETQYF

j_call: TRBJ2-5
d_call: TRBD1
v_call: TRBV29-1
clone_size: .
cdr3_nt: TGCAGTACCGGACAGGGGTTACAAGAGACCCAGTACTTC
cdr3_aa: CSTGQGLQETQYF

j_call: TRBJ1-6
d_call: .
v_call: TRBV3-1/TRBV3-2
clone_size: once
cdr3_nt: TGTGCCAGCAGCCCTAATAGGGGTCATTCACCCCTCCACTTT
cdr3_aa: CASSPNRGHSPLHF

j_call: TRBJ2-1
d_call: .
v_call: TRBV11-3
clone_size: .
cdr3_nt: TGTGCCAGCAGCCCTAATCCATACGGGAGTGGAAATGAGCAGTTCTTC
cdr3_aa: CASSPNPYGSGNEQFF

j_call: TRBJ1-2
d_call: TRBD1
v_call: TRBV5-6
clone_size: .
cdr3_nt: TGTGCCAGCAGCTTGTCCGGGGGACAGCTCTATGGCTACACCTTC
cdr3_aa: CASSLSGGQLYGYTF

j_call: TRBJ2-5
d_call: .
v_call: TRBV7-2
clone_size: .
cdr3_nt: TGTGCCAGCGGCGGATTCCAAGAGACCCAGTACTTC
cdr3_aa: CASGGFQETQYF

j_call: TRBJ1-2
d_call: .
v_call: TRBV9
clone_size: .
cdr3_nt: TGTGCCAGCAGCGTAGGGGGGGCTAACTATGGCTACACCTTC
cdr3_aa: CASSVGGANYGYTF

j_call: TRBJ1-4
d_call: .
v_call: TRBV9
clone_size: .
cdr3_nt: TGTGCCAGCAGCTCAGGGACTTTTAATGAAAAACTGTTTTTT
cdr3_aa: CASSSGTFNEKLFF

j_call: TRBJ2-3
d_call: TRBD2
v_call: TRBV5-6
clone_size: once
cdr3_nt: TGTGCCAGCAGGGGACTAGCCGGCACAGATACGCAGTATTTT
cdr3_aa: CASRGLAGTDTQYF

j_call: TRBJ2-2
d_call: TRBD1
v_call: TRBV6-5
clone_size: few
cdr3_nt: TGTGCCAGCAGCCTCCGACAGGGTTTTGGCGGGGAGCTGTTTTTT
cdr3_aa: CASSLRQGFGGELFF

j_call: TRBJ1-5
d_call: TRBD1
v_call: TRBV6-1
clone_size: .
cdr3_nt: TGTGCCAGCAGTGAGATACTGGGACAGCGTAATCAGCCCCAGCATTTT
cdr3_aa: CASSEILGQRNQPQHF

j_call: TRBJ1-6
d_call: .
v_call: TRBV11-3
clone_size: .
cdr3_nt: TGTGCCAGCAGCTCATCCACGGAACGCGGGGTCGGTAATTCACCCCTCCACTTT
cdr3_aa: CASSSSTERGVGNSPLHF

j_call: TRBJ2-5
d_call: .
v_call: TRBV6-6
clone_size: .
cdr3_nt: TGTGCCACAACGGGGGGCGAGACCCAGTACTTC
cdr3_aa: CATTGGETQYF

j_call: TRBJ1-3
d_call: .
v_call: TRBV4-2
clone_size: few
cdr3_nt: TGTGCCAGCAGCCAAGGCGTCCAGGGTAGCTCTGGAAACACCATATATTTT
cdr3_aa: CASSQGVQGSSGNTIYF

j_call: TRBJ2-5
d_call: .
v_call: TRBV5-4
clone_size: .
cdr3_nt: TGTGCCAGCAGCTTGAGGAACAGGCAAGAGACCCAGTACTTC
cdr3_aa: CASSLRNRQETQYF

j_call: TRBJ2-2
d_call: TRBD2
v_call: TRBV5-4
clone_size: .
cdr3_nt: TGTGCCAGCACTCCTGAGACTAGCGGGATTGCCGGGGAGCTGTTTTTT
cdr3_aa: CASTPETSGIAGELFF

j_call: TRBJ2-7
d_call: TRBD2
v_call: TRBV9
clone_size: .
cdr3_nt: TGTGCCAGCAGCGTAGGGATGGGGGGGTTTGCCGAGCAGTACTTC
cdr3_aa: CASSVGMGGFAEQYF

j_call: TRBJ1-6
d_call: .
v_call: TRBV5-1
clone_size: .
cdr3_nt: TGCGCCAGCAGCTTCTCCGCGGGACCTACGTATAGTCCCCTCCACTTT
cdr3_aa: CASSFSAGPTYSPLHF

j_call: TRBJ1-6
d_call: TRBD1
v_call: TRBV6-6
clone_size: .
cdr3_nt: TGTGCCAGCAGTTACGGGACAGGGATTACACCCCTCCACTTT
cdr3_aa: CASSYGTGITPLHF

j_call: TRBJ1-3
d_call: TRBD1
v_call: TRBV28
clone_size: .
cdr3_nt: TGTGCCAGCAGCAGCGACAGGGACCCCTCTGGAAACACCATATATTTT
cdr3_aa: CASSSDRDPSGNTIYF